These 6 T cell receptor beta chains originate from one sample sequenced in a study of blood T cell repertoires in COVID-19. Profiling relied on immunoSEQ multiplex PCR, and the TCRdb table lists in-frame clones only, not all of them. Among 200,000 to 250,000 clones, 85% to 90% were seen once, and the ten largest hold 14% to 15%. The sequenced material came from PBMCs or T cells enriched from blood (not recorded which). These receptors all stem from a woman in her forties or fifties with acute COVID-19.

The gene calls are TRBV10-1 and TRBJ1-5; TRBD1 is a possible D gene (5 bases). Germline V gene data show CDR1 as WNHNN and CDR2 as SYGVQD (reference sequence). Trimming removed 7 bases from V and 8 bases from J, with 15 bases in between. There are 13 residues in the CDR3. CDR3 bases: TGCGCCAGCACCTGTCAGGGCACAGAGCCCCAGCATTTT. Translated, it gives CASTCQGTEPQHF.

The chain couples TRBV19 to TRBJ1-2; a possible D gene is TRBD1 (5 bases). Trimming cost V 0 bases and J 4 bases, with 15 bases left between them. CDR3 length: 16 amino acids. From germline, CDR1 is LNHDA and CDR2 SQIVND (reference sequence). In DNA form, the CDR3 reads TGTGCCAGTAGTATAGATCAGTTTGGCAGGGCCTATGGCTACACCTTC. Translated: CASSIDQFGRAYGYTF. Supplemented by reference TRBV19 and TRBJ1-2, the full variable domain reads DGGITQSPKYLFRKEGQNVTLSCEQNLNHDAMYWYRQDPGQGLRLIYYSQIVNDFQKGDIAEGYSVSREKKESFPLTVTSAQKNPTAFYLCASSIDQFGRAYGYTFGSGTRLTVV.

The chain couples TRBV27 to TRBJ2-7; TRBD2 is a possible D gene (5 bases). Trimming shortened V by 3 bases and J by 2 bases, and 17 bases separated the two germline ends. The length of the CDR3 is 16 residues. The germline CDR1 and CDR2 sequences are MNHEY and SMNVEV (reference sequence). This CDR3 is CASSFKGSAGTYEQYF. The CDR3 nucleotides are TGTGCCAGCAGTTTTAAGGGTAGTGCGGGTACCTACGAGCAGTACTTC.

The gene calls are TRBV4-1 and TRBJ2-2; 7 bases map to TRBD1. In germline, CDR1 is MGHRA, CDR2 YSYEKL. The CDR3 is 15 residues long. The trim removed 4 bases at V and 8 bases at J, leaving 10 bases unmatched. The CDR3 sequence: CASSLRGQVEGELFF. In nucleotides, the CDR3 is TGCGCCAGCAGCCTAAGAGGACAGGTTGAGGGGGAGCTGTTTTTT.

V gene TRBV4-1 combines with J gene TRBJ2-2; 7 nucleotides line up with TRBD2. The CDR3 is 17 residues long. In germline, CDR1 is MGHRA, CDR2 YSYEKL. V lost 2 bases and J lost 4; bases outside the gene matches: 10. The chain's CDR3 is CASSQRRSREGTGELFF. For the CDR3, the DNA is TGCGCCAGCAGCCAACGGAGGAGCAGGGAGGGCACCGGGGAGCTGTTTTTT.

This clone appeared once. The chain uses TRBV4-1 and TRBJ1-4; D remains unclear. Germline CDR1 reads MGHRA; CDR2 reads YSYEKL. The CDR3 totals 17 residues. V lost 4 bases and J lost 0, with 15 bases in between. The CDR3 region has the DNA TGCGCCAGCAGCCTATCTCCCCCCGGGTCAACTAATGAAAAACTGTTTTTT. As protein: CASSLSPPGSTNEKLFF.